This T cell receptor (beta chain) was identified during a study of blood T cell repertoires in COVID-19. This table comes from immunoSEQ multiplex PCR, and its TCRdb copy is limited to in-frame clones, with some not included. Counted here are about 530,000 clones, 85% to 90% occurring once; the ten biggest clones make up 7.8%. The CDR3 contains 13 residues. The trim removed 4 bases at V and 4 bases at J, leaving 6 bases unmatched. Looked up from germline, CDR1 is GTSNPN and CDR2 is SVGIG (reference sequence). Specimen: peripheral blood. The TCR sequence derives from a woman in her fifties or sixties with COVID-19, enrolled during active disease. This chain links TRBV30 with TRBJ2-7; TRBD2 matches at 8 bases. CDR3 bases: TGTGCCTGGACGGGGGGGGCAGGGTACGAGCAGTACTTC. Translation gives CAWTGGAGYEQYF.